This T cell receptor beta chain is from a study of cytomegalovirus exposure and HLA in healthy donors. Background on the study: According to later analysis, the same platform produced the roughly 110 validation and several hundred first-cohort repertoires. Broader study findings: Rare TCR sequences predominated, though certain public TCRs were found in many donors.

The CDR3 is made up of 17 amino acids. The germline CDR1 and CDR2 sequences are LNHDA and SQIVND (reference sequence). V gave up 7 bases and J gave up 1 base, with 22 bases separating them. It was the approximately 110-subject validation cohort, separate from the 666-subject first cohort, to which the donors belonged. The data were produced by immunoSEQ multiplex PCR, yet TCRdb's version contains in-frame clones alone and is incomplete. The sample consists of fewer than 250,000 clones, less than 90% of them appearing once. As to this clone: Its target is not known.

The chain is built from TRBV19 and TRBJ1-1; tentative D call: TRBD1 (5 bases). The TCR sequence derives from a woman in her late teens or twenties in good health and CMV-seronegative. Sequences were obtained from PBMCs. In DNA, the CDR3 is TGTGCCAGTACCCCACCCCGGGGACCCGCCCCGAACACTGAAGCTTTCTTT. Amino acids: CASTPPRGPAPNTEAFF.